This TCR beta chain is drawn from a study of blood T cell repertoires in COVID-19. CDR1 is LNHDA and CDR2 is SQIVND in the germline V gene (reference sequence). This CDR3 is built from 14 residues. Trimming shortened V by 5 bases and J by 3 bases, and 12 bases separated the two germline ends. Profiled with immunoSEQ multiplex PCR; TCRdb holds only in-frame clones, not every one. This sample has fewer than 300,000 clones, with about nine tenths found just once. The source of this sequence is a man aged 50-60 years with COVID-19, enrolled during active disease. The chain employs TRBV19 and TRBJ2-3; tentatively, D is TRBD1 (6 bases). Material: peripheral blood. CDR3 coding DNA: TGTGCCAGTAGTGCCCGGACAGTGACAGATACGCAGTATTTT. It encodes CASSARTVTDTQYF. The whole variable domain, remainder taken from reference TRBV19 and TRBJ2-3, is DGGITQSPKYLFRKEGQNVTLSCEQNLNHDAMYWYRQDPGQGLRLIYYSQIVNDFQKGDIAEGYSVSREKKESFPLTVTSAQKNPTAFYLCASSARTVTDTQYFGPGTRLTVL.